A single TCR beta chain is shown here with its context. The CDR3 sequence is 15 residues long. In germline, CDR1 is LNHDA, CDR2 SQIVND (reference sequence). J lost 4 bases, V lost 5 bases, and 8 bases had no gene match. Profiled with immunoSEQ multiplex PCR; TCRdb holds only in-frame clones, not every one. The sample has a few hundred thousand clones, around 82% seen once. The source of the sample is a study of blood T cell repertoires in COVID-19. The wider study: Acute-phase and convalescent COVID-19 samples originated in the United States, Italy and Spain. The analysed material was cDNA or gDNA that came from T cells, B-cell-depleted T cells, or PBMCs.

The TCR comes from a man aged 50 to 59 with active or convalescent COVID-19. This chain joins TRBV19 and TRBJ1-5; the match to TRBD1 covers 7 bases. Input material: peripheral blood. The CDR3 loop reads CASSLSRQGNQPQHF. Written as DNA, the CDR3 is TGTGCCAGTAGTCTAAGTCGACAGGGTAATCAGCCCCAGCATTTT.